These 4 T cell receptor beta chains came from one sample sequenced in a study of blood T cell repertoires in COVID-19. Using immunoSEQ multiplex PCR, the repertoire was profiled, and TCRdb retains in-frame clones only, with some absent. The sample includes around 100,000 clones, 70% to 90% of them seen just once. Sequences were obtained from peripheral blood. The receptors were gathered from a man aged 45-65 years with active or convalescent COVID-19.

The CDR3 loop reads CATSDPPGTGIEKLFF. The DNA of the CDR3 is TGTGCCACCAGTGATCCACCCGGGACAGGCATTGAAAAACTGTTTTTT. The V gene is TRBV24-1, the J gene TRBJ1-4; 8 nucleotides match TRBD1. The length of the CDR3 is 16 residues. Trimming at V came to 3 bases and at J to 7 bases, leaving 9 bases not matched to a gene. Germline CDR1 KGHDR, CDR2 SFDVKD.

This clone was recorded once. The CDR3 bases are TGCGCCAGCGGAGTTGTTGACAGAAACACTGAAGCTTTCTTT. The encoded protein is CASGVVDRNTEAFF. This rearrangement joins TRBV5-1 to TRBJ1-1, with D possibly TRBD1 on 5 matching bases. Trimming left V 7 bases short and J 2 bases short, with 15 bases between. The CDR3 has 14 amino acids. CDR1 and CDR2 (germline): SGHRS, YFSETQ. Full variable domain (rest looked up from reference TRBV5-1 and TRBJ1-1): KAGVTQTPRYLIKTRGQQVTLSCSPISGHRSVSWYQQTPGQGLQFLFEYFSETQRNKGNFPGRFSGRQFSNSRSEMNVSTLELGDSALYLCASGVVDRNTEAFFGQGTRLTVV.

The chain couples TRBV4-1 to TRBJ2-1; 10 bases line up with TRBD2. The germline V gene encodes CDR1 MGHRA and CDR2 YSYEKL. V trimming: 0 bases; J trimming: 5 bases; junction bases outside the gene matches: 1. This CDR3 has 15 amino acids. The CDR3 sequence: CASSQEGTSDNEQFF. CDR3 nucleotide sequence: TGCGCCAGCAGCCAAGAAGGGACTAGCGACAATGAGCAGTTCTTC.

The V gene is TRBV11-2, the J gene TRBJ2-5, with 9 nucleotides matching TRBD2. The CDR3 consists of 16 residues. V shed 2 bases, J shed 0 bases, and the junction held 4 bases outside the gene matches. Germline V gene data show CDR1 as SGHAT and CDR2 as FQNNGV. The CDR3 region is CASSLRASGNQETQYF. The CDR3 DNA is TGTGCCAGCAGCTTAAGGGCTAGCGGGAACCAAGAGACCCAGTACTTC.